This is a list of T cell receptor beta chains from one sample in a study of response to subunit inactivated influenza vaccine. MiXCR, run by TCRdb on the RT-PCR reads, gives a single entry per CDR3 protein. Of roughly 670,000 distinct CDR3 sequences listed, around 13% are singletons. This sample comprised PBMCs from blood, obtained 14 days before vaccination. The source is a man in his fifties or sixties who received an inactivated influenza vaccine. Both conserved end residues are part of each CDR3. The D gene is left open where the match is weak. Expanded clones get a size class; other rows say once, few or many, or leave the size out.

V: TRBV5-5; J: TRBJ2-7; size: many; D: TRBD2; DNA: TGTGCCAGCAGCTTGACGACGGGAGGGCCCTTGGAGCAGTACTTC; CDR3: CASSLTTGGPLEQYF
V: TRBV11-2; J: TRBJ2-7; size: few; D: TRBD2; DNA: TGTGCCAGCAGCCTTCGGGGGGGGCCCTCCTACGAGCAGTACTTC; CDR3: CASSLRGGPSYEQYF
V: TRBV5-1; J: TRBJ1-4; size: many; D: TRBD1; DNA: TGCGCCAGCAGCTTGTTCCAGGGGGATAATGAAAAACTGTTTTTT; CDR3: CASSLFQGDNEKLFF
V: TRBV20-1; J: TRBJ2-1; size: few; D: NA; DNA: TGCAGTGCTAGTCCCGGGACGCTGAATGAGCAGTTCTTC; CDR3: CSASPGTLNEQFF
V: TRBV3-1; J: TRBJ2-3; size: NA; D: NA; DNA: TGTGCCAGCAGCCAAGAATCTCCGGGACGCCCCCCAGATACGCAGTATTTT; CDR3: CASSQESPGRPPDTQYF
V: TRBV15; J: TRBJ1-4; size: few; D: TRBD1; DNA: TGTGCCACCAGCGTATTAACCGGGACAGGGGACGGAAAACTGTTTTTT; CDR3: CATSVLTGTGDGKLFF
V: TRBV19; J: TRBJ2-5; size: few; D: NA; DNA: TGTGCCAGTAGTACCGCCGGAGGAGAGACCCAGTACTTC; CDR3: CASSTAGGETQYF
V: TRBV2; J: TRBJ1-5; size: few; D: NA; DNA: TGTGCCAGCAGTGTGGGTCAGGGTAAAAATCAGCCCCAGCATTTT; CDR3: CASSVGQGKNQPQHF
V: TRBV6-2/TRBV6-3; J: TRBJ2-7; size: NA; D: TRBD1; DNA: TGTGCCAGCGCAAGTACCCGGGACAGGGGAGGCGAGCAGTACTTC; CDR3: CASASTRDRGGEQYF
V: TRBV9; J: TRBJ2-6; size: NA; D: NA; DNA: TGTGCCAGCAGCATGCACCGCTCTGGGGCCAACGTCCTGACTTTC; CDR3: CASSMHRSGANVLTF
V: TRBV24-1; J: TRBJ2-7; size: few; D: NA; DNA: TGTGCCACCAGTGATTCTGGTGGCGAGCAGTACTTC; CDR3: CATSDSGGEQYF
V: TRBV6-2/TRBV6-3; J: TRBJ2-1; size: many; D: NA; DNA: TGTGCCAGCAGATACCTTATAGCGGATAGCTCCTACAATGAGCAGTTCTTC; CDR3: CASRYLIADSSYNEQFF
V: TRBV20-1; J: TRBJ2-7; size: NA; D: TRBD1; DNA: TGCAGTGCTAGAGATCGCACAGGGGCACGCTACGAGCAGTACTTC; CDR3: CSARDRTGARYEQYF
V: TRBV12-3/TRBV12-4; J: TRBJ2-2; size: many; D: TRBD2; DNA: TGTGCCAGCAGTTTCCCTAGCGGGAGATCCGGGGAGCTGTTTTTT; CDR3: CASSFPSGRSGELFF
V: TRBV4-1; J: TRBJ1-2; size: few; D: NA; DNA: TGCGCCAGCAGCCAAGACCGGAATAACTATGGCTACACCTTC; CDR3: CASSQDRNNYGYTF
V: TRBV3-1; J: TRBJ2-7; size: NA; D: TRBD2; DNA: TGTGCCAGCAGCCCGGGACTAGCAGGGATCGGGCAGTACTTC; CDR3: CASSPGLAGIGQYF
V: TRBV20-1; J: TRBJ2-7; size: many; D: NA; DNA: TGCAGTACTCCCTCCGGCTGGGCGGGGCCAGGGGGGGAGCAGTACTTC; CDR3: CSTPSGWAGPGGEQYF
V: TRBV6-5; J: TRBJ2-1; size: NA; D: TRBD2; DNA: TGTGCCAGCAGTTACGGTCTAGCGGAGTACAATGAGCAGTTCTTC; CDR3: CASSYGLAEYNEQFF
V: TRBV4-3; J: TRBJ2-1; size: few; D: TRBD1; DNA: TGCGCCAGCAGCCAAGATTTCCACAGGGGCTACAATGAGCAGTTCTTC; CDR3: CASSQDFHRGYNEQFF
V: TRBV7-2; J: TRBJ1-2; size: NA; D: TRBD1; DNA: TGTGCCAGCAGCCGAGGGGGGACAGGGAAATATGGCTACACCTTC; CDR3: CASSRGGTGKYGYTF
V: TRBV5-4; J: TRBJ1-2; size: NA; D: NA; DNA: TGTGCCAGCAGCGTTGGAAAGGCTAACTATGGCTACACCTTC; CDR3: CASSVGKANYGYTF
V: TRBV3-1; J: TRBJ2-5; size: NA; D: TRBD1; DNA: TGTGCCAGCAGCCAAGGACAGGGGTGGGAGACCCAGTACTTC; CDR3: CASSQGQGWETQYF
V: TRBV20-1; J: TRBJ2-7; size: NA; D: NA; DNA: TGCAGTGCTATCGGGGACCATAACTACGAGCAGTACTTC; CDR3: CSAIGDHNYEQYF
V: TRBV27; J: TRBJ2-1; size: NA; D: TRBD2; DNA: TGTGCCAGCAGTTTATGGCGCGGGAGGAAGACCTACAATGAGCAGTTCTTC; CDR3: CASSLWRGRKTYNEQFF
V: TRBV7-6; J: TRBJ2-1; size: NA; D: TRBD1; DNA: TGTGCCAGCAGCTATATGACAGGGAGCTACAATGAGCAGTTCTTC; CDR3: CASSYMTGSYNEQFF
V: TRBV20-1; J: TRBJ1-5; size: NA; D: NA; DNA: TGCAGTGCTAGAGTTCAGTTGGATCAGCCCCAGCATTTT; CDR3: CSARVQLDQPQHF